This T cell receptor beta chain is drawn from a study of blood T cell repertoires in COVID-19. Study overall: Symptom resolution, clearance, or two negative PCRs marked the recovered donors of Cohort 3. The cDNA or gDNA used as material had been derived from T cells, B-cell-depleted T cells, or PBMCs.

Original data processing: Reference gene primer amplification gave nucleated cell count estimates. Method: immunoSEQ multiplex PCR; TCRdb's copy keeps in-frame clones and lacks some. The V and J calls and clone size are taken from that table; D and trimming were inferred from the DNA. The sample carries about 170,000 clones, roughly 78% recorded once. Germline CDR1 DFQATT, CDR2 SNEGSKA (reference sequence). V was shortened by 7 bases and J by 4 bases, with 9 bases between the two germline ends. The CDR3 extends over 11 amino acids. This clone was seen a handful of times. This chain connects TRBV20-1 to TRBJ2-3, with D possibly matching TRBD2 (6 bases). Material for sequencing was PBMCs or T cells enriched from blood (not recorded which). The TCR comes from a woman aged 70-85 years in a cohort exposed to, infected with or recovered from COVID-19 (not recorded which). CDR3 DNA sequence: TGCAGTGAAAGGGAGGCAGATACGCAGTATTTT. Translated, it gives CSEREADTQYF.